A single sample gave rise to the 24 T cell receptor beta chains below, sequenced in a study of blood T cell repertoires in COVID-19. Only in-frame clones appear in the TCRdb table, and some are missing; sequencing was by immunoSEQ multiplex PCR. The sample has about 240,000 clones; roughly 85% are singletons. Sample: PBMCs or T cells enriched from blood (not recorded which). These receptors were obtained from a woman in her thirties or forties who had been exposed to COVID-19.

V usage is TRBV6-5 and J usage is TRBJ1-2, with TRBD1 matching over 10 bases. CDR1 MNHEY and CDR2 SVGAGI come from the germline V gene. The CDR3 is made up of 14 amino acids. V trimming: 5 bases; J trimming: 5 bases; junction bases outside the gene matches: 5. CDR3 sequence (DNA): TGTGCCAGCAGTCCCAGACAGGGGGCTTATGGCTACACCTTC. This codes for CASSPRQGAYGYTF.

The CDR3 spells CASGPGTTREAFF. CDR3 bases: TGTGCTAGTGGCCCTGGGACAACGCGGGAAGCTTTCTTT. This chain links TRBV12-5 with TRBJ1-1; D is perhaps TRBD1 (6 bases). From germline, CDR1 is LGHNT and CDR2 FRNRAP. V lost 6 bases and J lost 8, with 16 bases in between. The CDR3 runs 13 residues. Full variable domain (missing parts from reference TRBV12-5 and TRBJ1-1): DARVTQTPRHKVTEMGQEVTMRCQPILGHNTVFWYRQTMMQGLELLAYFRNRAPLDDSGMPKDRFSAEMPDATLATLKIQPSEPRDSAVYFCASGPGTTREAFFGQGTRLTVV.

This clone was detected a few times. The chain has TRBV18 and TRBJ2-5; tentatively, D is TRBD2 (5 bases). Trimming pared 3 bases from V and 5 bases from J, leaving 16 bases between. In germline, CDR1 is KGHSH, CDR2 LQKENI. The CDR3 covers 15 residues. CDR3 in amino acids: CASSPFREGSETQYF. The CDR3 DNA reads TGTGCCAGCTCACCTTTCCGGGAAGGTTCGGAGACCCAGTACTTC.

This clone has just one count. The chain links TRBV6-5 to TRBJ1-2; 8 bases line up with TRBD1. The V gene end was trimmed by 6 bases and the J gene end by 0 bases; junction bases not matched to a gene: 3. This CDR3 has 14 residues. Germline-derived CDR1 and CDR2 are MNHEY and SVGAGI. In DNA form, the CDR3 reads TGTGCCAGCAGGGGGACAGGAGCTAACTATGGCTACACCTTC. Translating it yields CASRGTGANYGYTF.

The chain uses TRBV27 and TRBJ2-2; no clear D gene. Trimming removed 1 base from V and 0 bases from J, with 15 bases in between. Germline V gene data show CDR1 as MNHEY and CDR2 as SMNVEV (reference sequence). This CDR3 contains 18 residues. CDR3 DNA: TGTGCCAGCAGTTTATTCTTGACTCCAATGACGAACACCGGGGAGCTGTTTTTT. This encodes CASSLFLTPMTNTGELFF.

As DNA, the CDR3 is TGTGCCAGCAGTTATGGGCGTTATGAAAAACTGTTTTTT. This gives the protein CASSYGRYEKLFF. J is TRBJ1-4 and V is TRBV12-3 or TRBV12-4, with unresolved D. This CDR3 comprises 13 residues. V was shortened by 4 bases and J by 6 bases, with 9 bases between the two germline ends.

The genes are TRBV11-1 and TRBJ2-1, with TRBD2 as a possible D gene (5 bases). CDR1 SGHAT and CDR2 FQDESV come from the germline V gene (reference sequence). Trimming left V 3 bases short and J 5 bases short, with 14 bases between. The CDR3 consists of 15 residues. The CDR3 here is CASSFGPLGDNEQFF. The CDR3 region has the DNA TGTGCCAGCAGCTTTGGACCGCTCGGGGACAATGAGCAGTTCTTC.

About this clone itself: One junction end disagrees with the germline gene, perhaps due to a read error. The chain couples TRBV6-1 to TRBJ2-5; D gene ambiguous. CDR1 is MNHNS, CDR2 SASEGT, per germline. There are 11 residues in the CDR3. CDR3 DNA: TGTGCCAGCACTGAACGGGAGACCCAGTACTTC. Translated: CASTERETQYF.

V is TRBV19 and J is TRBJ1-5; D not certain. V lost 6 bases and J lost 0, with 12 bases in between. CDR1 and CDR2 from the germline V gene are LNHDA and SQIVND (reference sequence). The CDR3 loop spans 15 amino acids. This CDR3 reads CASRLEPNSNQPQHF. Here the CDR3 DNA reads TGTGCCAGTAGACTCGAACCTAATAGCAATCAGCCCCAGCATTTT. The whole variable domain, remainder taken from reference TRBV19 and TRBJ1-5, is DGGITQSPKYLFRKEGQNVTLSCEQNLNHDAMYWYRQDPGQGLRLIYYSQIVNDFQKGDIAEGYSVSREKKESFPLTVTSAQKNPTAFYLCASRLEPNSNQPQHFGDGTRLSIL.

This clone came up once. The chain links TRBV9 to TRBJ1-6, with D unresolved. V was trimmed by 7 bases and J by 7 bases, leaving 15 bases between them. The germline V gene encodes CDR1 SGDLS and CDR2 YYNGEE. This CDR3 spans 14 amino acids. Here the CDR3 DNA reads TGTGCCAGCGGGGAGGAGGTGGGAAATTCACCCCTCCACTTT. Its protein product is CASGEEVGNSPLHF.

J is TRBJ1-2 and V is TRBV29-1; TRBD1 matches at 7 bases. The germline gives CDR1 SQVTM, CDR2 ANQGSEA. This CDR3 region has 13 residues. Trimming at V came to 3 bases and at J to 7 bases, leaving 8 bases not matched to a gene. DNA of the CDR3: TGCAGCGTTGAGGCCAGGGGGTACGGTGGCTACACCTTC. Protein sequence: CSVEARGYGGYTF.

This clone was seen a handful of times. This CDR3 is also generated by other DNA sequences in the sample. The chain links TRBV6-5 to TRBJ1-5, with 7 bases matching TRBD1. Germline lookup yields CDR1 MNHEY and CDR2 SVGAGI. The CDR3 totals 13 residues. Trimming removed 6 bases from V and 7 bases from J; junction bases left unmatched: 6. The CDR3 sequence: CASSRQGGQPQHF. CDR3 coding DNA: TGTGCCAGCAGCCGACAGGGAGGACAGCCCCAGCATTTT.

The V gene is TRBV5-1, the J gene TRBJ1-1; TRBD1 agrees at 8 bases. V lost 0 bases, J lost 1 base, and 5 bases stayed unmatched. From germline, CDR1 is SGHRS and CDR2 YFSETQ. The CDR3 extends over 16 amino acids. The CDR3, as DNA: TGCGCCAGCAGCTTGGGGCAGGGGGCAACGAACACTGAAGCTTTCTTT. The encoded protein is CASSLGQGATNTEAFF.

This clone has a single count. This chain joins TRBV6-5 and TRBJ2-7; 7 bases fit TRBD2. The CDR3 spans 12 residues. Germline-derived CDR1 and CDR2 are MNHEY and SVGAGI. With V trimmed by 6 bases and J by 3 bases, 2 bases remained unmatched. The CDR3 nucleotides are TGTGCCAGCAGGGGCGGGGGCTACGAGCAGTACTTC. Protein: CASRGGGYEQYF.

This rearrangement joins TRBV19 to TRBJ1-5; no clear D gene. In germline, CDR1 is LNHDA, CDR2 SQIVND (reference sequence). CDR3 length: 15 residues. With 8 bases removed from V and 4 bases from J, the gap between germline ends came to 18 bases. The CDR3, as DNA: TGTGCCAGTGTGCCGGGAGGACGCAAAAATCAGCCCCAGCATTTT. Amino acids: CASVPGGRKNQPQHF.

Here the CDR3 DNA reads TGTGCCAGCAGCCCGGCGACAGGAATATCCTACGAGCAGTACTTC. This gives the protein CASSPATGISYEQYF. J is TRBJ2-7 and V is TRBV7-2; a weak D match, TRBD1 (6 bases). V was trimmed by 5 bases and J by 1 base, leaving 15 bases between them. The CDR3 consists of 15 residues. The germline gives CDR1 SGHTA, CDR2 FQGNSA.

This sequence joins TRBV29-1 and TRBJ2-1, with D perhaps TRBD2 (5 bases). Per the germline V gene, CDR1 is SQVTM and CDR2 is ANQGSEA. The length of the CDR3 is 13 residues. The V end lost 2 bases, the J end lost 9 bases, and 14 bases lay between the germline ends. The CDR3 spells CSVESDLEGEQFF. The CDR3 coding sequence is TGCAGCGTTGAATCGGACCTAGAGGGTGAGCAGTTCTTC.

The rearrangement uses TRBV5-1 and TRBJ1-6, with D maybe TRBD1 (6 bases). The V gene lost 4 bases and the J gene lost 8 bases, with 16 bases spanning the gap. Germline CDR1 and CDR2: SGHRS and YFSETQ. The CDR3 contains 15 residues. The CDR3 sequence: CASSPGGGGYSPLHF. As DNA, the CDR3 is TGCGCCAGCAGCCCGGGAGGGGGGGGTTATTCACCCCTCCACTTT.

This chain uses TRBV7-2 with TRBJ2-3, with 8 bases fitting TRBD2. Trimming removed 5 bases from V and 2 bases from J; junction bases left unmatched: 12. The CDR3 length is 17 residues. Germline CDR1 and CDR2: SGHTA and FQGNSA. This chain's CDR3 is CASSRGGLAGLTDTQYF. As DNA, the CDR3 is TGTGCCAGCAGCCGCGGCGGCCTAGCGGGCCTCACAGATACGCAGTATTTT.

V usage is TRBV6-5 and J usage is TRBJ2-5; TRBD2 matches at 7 bases. CDR3 length equals 15 residues. Germline-derived CDR1 and CDR2 are MNHEY and SVGAGI. With V trimmed by 8 bases and J by 1 base, 10 bases remained unmatched. CDR3 residues: CASVRAGKGQETQYF. The CDR3, as DNA: TGTGCCAGCGTCCGAGCGGGGAAGGGCCAAGAGACCCAGTACTTC.

V and J are TRBV6-2 or TRBV6-3 and TRBJ2-3; possibly TRBD1 for D (5 bases). This CDR3 is built from 16 residues. Trimming removed 5 bases from V and 4 bases from J, with 19 bases in between. Germline V CDR1 and CDR2: MNHEY, SVGEGT. This chain's CDR3 is CASSLTALQGADTQYF. CDR3 nucleotides: TGTGCCAGCAGTCTTACCGCACTTCAAGGGGCAGATACGCAGTATTTT.

This sequence joins TRBV7-9 and TRBJ2-3, with 7 bases that match TRBD1. CDR1 is SEHNR and CDR2 is FQNEAQ in the germline V gene (reference sequence). V shed 2 bases and J 1 base; nucleotides not matched to a gene: 0. There are 14 residues in the CDR3. The chain's CDR3 is CASSLTGGTDTQYF. CDR3 sequence (DNA): TGTGCCAGCAGCTTAACAGGGGGCACAGATACGCAGTATTTT.

This rearrangement joins TRBV10-1 to TRBJ1-2, with D unclear. Trimming removed 0 bases from V and 8 bases from J, with 25 bases in between. Germline loops: CDR1 WNHNN, CDR2 SYGVQD (reference sequence). The CDR3 length is 18 residues. The CDR3 coding sequence is TGCGCCAGCAGTGAGTCGTCCCCAGAGGAAAAACTAGTTGAGGGCTACACCTTC. This codes for CASSESSPEEKLVEGYTF.

This chain uses TRBV19 with TRBJ1-1; no firm D call. CDR3 length: 14 residues. The germline V and J ends were trimmed by 6 bases and 6 bases, with 17 bases remaining between them. Germline V lookup: CDR1 LNHDA, CDR2 SQIVND (reference sequence). CDR3 sequence: CASRPRGIQSEAFF. The CDR3 DNA reads as TGTGCCAGTAGGCCCCGCGGGATACAATCTGAAGCTTTCTTT.